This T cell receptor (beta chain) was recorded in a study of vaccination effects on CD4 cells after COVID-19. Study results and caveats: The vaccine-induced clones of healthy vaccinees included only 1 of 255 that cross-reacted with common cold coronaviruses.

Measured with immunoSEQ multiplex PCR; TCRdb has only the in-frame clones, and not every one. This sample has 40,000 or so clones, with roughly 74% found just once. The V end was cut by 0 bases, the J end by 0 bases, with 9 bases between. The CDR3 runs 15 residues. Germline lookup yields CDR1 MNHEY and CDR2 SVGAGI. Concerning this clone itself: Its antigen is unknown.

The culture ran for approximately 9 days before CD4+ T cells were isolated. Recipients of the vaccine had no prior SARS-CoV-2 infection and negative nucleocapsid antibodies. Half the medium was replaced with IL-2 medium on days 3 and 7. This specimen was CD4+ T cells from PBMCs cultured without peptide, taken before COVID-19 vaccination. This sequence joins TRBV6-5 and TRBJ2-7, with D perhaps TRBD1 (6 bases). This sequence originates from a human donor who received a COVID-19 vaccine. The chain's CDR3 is CASSYSRGHSYEQYF. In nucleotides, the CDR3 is TGTGCCAGCAGTTACTCGAGGGGACACTCCTACGAGCAGTACTTC.